What follows are 26 T cell receptor beta chains derived from one specimen sequenced in a study of T cell responses to AZD1222 COVID-19 vaccine. Generated by immunoSEQ multiplex PCR, the TCRdb table keeps only in-frame clones and is missing some. In the table there are some 280,000 clones, 85% to 95% of which are singletons. The specimen was peripheral blood, collected 28 days after the second AZD1222 dose. The receptor source for this set is an adult who received the AZD1222 COVID-19 vaccine.

The chain carries TRBV3-1 (or the pseudogene TRBV3-2) and TRBJ1-2; 8 bases match TRBD1. This CDR3 spans 14 amino acids. J was trimmed by 7 bases and V by 0 bases; bases with no gene match: 4. The V gene's germline CDR1 is LGHDT and CDR2 YNNKEL (reference sequence). CDR3 amino acids: CASSQDAGGGGYTF. The CDR3 nucleotides are TGTGCCAGCAGCCAAGATGCAGGGGGCGGTGGCTACACCTTC.

J is TRBJ1-6 and V is TRBV7-3; D remains unclear. Per germline, CDR1 SGHTA and CDR2 FQGTGA. This CDR3 contains 15 residues. The V and J ends lost 0 bases and 7 bases respectively, with 10 bases between them. CDR3 nucleotides: TGTGCCAGCAGCTTAACTCGAGACCAAAATTCACCCCTCCACTTT. Its translation is CASSLTRDQNSPLHF.

The chain combines TRBV7-9 with TRBJ1-1; D is undetermined. Germline V lookup: CDR1 SEHNR, CDR2 FQNEAQ (reference sequence). Trimming left V 5 bases short and J 1 base short, with 8 bases between. This CDR3 region has 13 residues. The CDR3 is CASSPQTNTEAFF. The CDR3 DNA reads TGTGCCAGCAGCCCACAGACGAACACTGAAGCTTTCTTT.

The chain joins TRBV19 to TRBJ2-1, with D hard to call. Trimming took 8 bases from V and 4 from J, leaving 12 bases between them. This CDR3 region has 13 residues. CDR1 and CDR2 (germline): LNHDA, SQIVND (reference sequence). The CDR3 spells CASGLTLYNEQFF. The CDR3 DNA reads TGTGCCAGTGGATTGACTCTGTACAATGAGCAGTTCTTC.

This clone was found once. The chain combines TRBV29-1 with TRBJ2-1; 7 nucleotides line up with TRBD2. The germline gives CDR1 SQVTM, CDR2 ANQGSEA. J gave up 1 base and V 5 bases, and 11 bases lay outside the gene matches. The CDR3 is 16 residues long. The CDR3: CSVKIAGPASYNEQFF. The CDR3 DNA follows: TGCAGCGTTAAAATAGCGGGCCCGGCTTCCTACAATGAGCAGTTCTTC.

The V and J genes are TRBV5-4 and TRBJ2-7; 7 nucleotides match TRBD2. Germline CDR1 is SGHNT and CDR2 is YYREEE (reference sequence). This CDR3 is built from 14 residues. With 5 bases clipped from V and 0 bases from J, the junction kept 5 bases outside the gene matches. This CDR3 reads CASSPSGPSYEQYF. Here the CDR3 DNA reads TGTGCCAGCAGTCCTAGCGGACCCTCCTACGAGCAGTACTTC.

This chain links TRBV6-2 or TRBV6-3 with TRBJ2-1; D is undetermined. CDR3 length equals 14 residues. V lost 2 bases, J lost 3 bases, and 8 bases lay in between. CDR1 is MNHEY and CDR2 is SVGEGT in the germline V gene. The CDR3 loop is CASSYGLDYNEQFF. The CDR3 nucleotides are TGTGCCAGCAGTTACGGGCTAGACTACAATGAGCAGTTCTTC.

V usage is TRBV18 and J usage is TRBJ1-2, with D perhaps TRBD1 (5 bases). This CDR3 has 13 residues. CDR1 and CDR2 from the germline V gene are KGHSH and LQKENI. V was trimmed by 4 bases and J by 0 bases, leaving 6 bases between them. For the CDR3, the DNA is TGTGCCAGCTCACAGACAGCTAACTATGGCTACACCTTC. Its translation: CASSQTANYGYTF.

This chain uses TRBV28 with TRBJ2-3; no clear D. Between the trimmed V and J ends, which lost 3 bases and 7 bases, there was a span of 5 bases. The CDR3 runs 11 residues. The germline V gene encodes CDR1 MDHEN and CDR2 SYDVKM. DNA of the CDR3: TGTGCCAGCAGTTTGGCGTATACGCAGTATTTT. It translates to CASSLAYTQYF.

This chain uses TRBV5-4 with TRBJ1-4, with D maybe TRBD1 (6 bases). The V end was cut by 4 bases, the J end by 13 bases, with 29 bases between. This CDR3 has 17 amino acids. The germline V gene has CDR1 SGHNT and CDR2 YYREEE (reference sequence). CDR3 sequence reads: CASSAEPDRLGNEGLFF. CDR3 in DNA: TGTGCCAGCAGCGCTGAACCCGACAGGCTAGGTAATGAAGGACTGTTTTTT.

The chain is built from TRBV18 and TRBJ2-7, with 8 bases identical to TRBD2. Trimming took 3 bases from V and 3 from J; bases not matched to a gene: 10. The germline V gene encodes CDR1 KGHSH and CDR2 LQKENI. The CDR3 is 16 amino acids. CDR3 in DNA: TGTGCCAGCTCACCCGGCTTAGCGGGAAATGACTACGAGCAGTACTTC. It encodes CASSPGLAGNDYEQYF.

The chain employs TRBV6-1 and TRBJ2-7, with no clear D. The ends were cut back, 1 base at V and 3 bases at J, with 7 bases in the middle. Germline V gene sequence: CDR1 MNHNS, CDR2 SASEGT. The CDR3 consists of 13 residues. CDR3 nucleotides: TGTGCCAGCAGTGAAGAACTGTTCTACGAGCAGTACTTC. Amino acid sequence: CASSEELFYEQYF.

The chain recombines TRBV9 with TRBJ2-3; TRBD2 is a possible D gene (6 bases). The CDR3 runs to 13 residues. V shed 4 bases and J shed 2 bases, with 8 bases lying between them. CDR1 is SGDLS, CDR2 YYNGEE, per germline. The CDR3 sequence is CASSRDFTDTQYF. The CDR3 nucleotides read TGTGCCAGCAGCCGGGACTTCACAGATACGCAGTATTTT.

V usage is TRBV6-5 and J usage is TRBJ2-1; perhaps D is TRBD1 or TRBD2 (5 bases each). CDR3 length: 15 residues. Germline CDR1 and CDR2: MNHEY and SVGAGI. With 6 bases removed from V and 5 bases from J, the gap between germline ends came to 17 bases. As DNA, the CDR3 is TGTGCCAGCAGGACGACCTCCGGGGCTGACAATGAGCAGTTCTTC. Protein: CASRTTSGADNEQFF.

The chain uses TRBV10-3 and TRBJ2-5; 8 bases match TRBD1. There are 17 residues in the CDR3. Germline-derived CDR1 and CDR2 are ENHRY and SYGVKD. Unmatched junction bases numbered 13, after V lost 2 bases and J lost 5 bases. This chain's CDR3 is CAISETTGASIRETQYF. The DNA of the CDR3 is TGTGCCATCAGTGAGACGACAGGGGCGTCAATCCGGGAGACCCAGTACTTC.

The table lists this clone with a count of one. V usage is TRBV6-5 and J usage is TRBJ2-7; possible D gene TRBD2, 6 bases. Trimming removed 5 bases at V and 7 bases at J, with 15 bases between. CDR1 is MNHEY and CDR2 is SVGAGI in the germline V gene. This CDR3 is 13 amino acids long. CDR3 amino acids: CASSTGRGIEQYF. Written as DNA, the CDR3 is TGTGCCAGCAGTACCGGGCGGGGAATTGAGCAGTACTTC.

This clone showed up just a few times. This sequence joins TRBV2 and TRBJ2-1; unclear D gene. The germline V gene has CDR1 SNHLY and CDR2 FYNNEI. CDR3 length: 12 amino acids. Trimming shortened V by 8 bases and J by 8 bases, and 13 bases separated the two germline ends. DNA for the CDR3: TGTGCCAGCGGTCAAGATATCTATGAGCAGTTCTTC. Encoded protein: CASGQDIYEQFF.

V is TRBV3-1 (or the pseudogene TRBV3-2) and J is TRBJ1-6, with TRBD1 as a possible D gene (5 bases). Germline assignment: CDR1 LGHDT and CDR2 YNNKEL (reference sequence). The CDR3 sequence is 15 residues long. V was cut by 0 bases and J by 10 bases, with 13 bases left in between. The CDR3 DNA follows: TGTGCCAGCAGCCAAGATCTATGGGGGAAGTCACCCCTCCACTTT. Translated, it gives CASSQDLWGKSPLHF.

The chain couples TRBV3-1 (or the pseudogene TRBV3-2) to TRBJ1-1; no clear D. V was pared by 4 bases and J by 5 bases, with 8 bases between. The CDR3 sequence is 12 residues long. CDR1 is LGHDT and CDR2 is YNNKEL in the germline V gene (reference sequence). The CDR3 nucleotides read TGTGCCAGCAGCCCAGAAGGTACTGAAGCTTTCTTT. Translated: CASSPEGTEAFF.

This sequence joins TRBV7-3 and TRBJ2-2, with D hard to call. Germline CDR1 SGHTA, CDR2 FQGTGA. The V gene lost 4 bases and the J gene lost 6 bases, with 12 bases spanning the gap. This CDR3 comprises 14 residues. CDR3 coding DNA: TGTGCCAGCAGCTCTATAGTGGGGTCCGGGGAGCTGTTTTTT. Protein product: CASSSIVGSGELFF.

The V gene is TRBV2, the J gene TRBJ1-2; a weak D match, TRBD1 (6 bases). V lost 1 base and J 3 bases, leaving 12 bases between the germline ends. The CDR3 runs to 15 residues. The germline V gene has CDR1 SNHLY and CDR2 FYNNEI. This chain's CDR3 is CASSEGPGGDYGYTF. DNA of the CDR3: TGTGCCAGCAGTGAAGGACCTGGGGGCGACTATGGCTACACCTTC.

This clone was seen just once. The V and J genes are TRBV5-1 and TRBJ2-2; D is undetermined. The CDR3 is made up of 15 amino acids. The V end was cut by 0 bases, the J end by 1 base, with 7 bases between. The germline gives CDR1 SGHRS, CDR2 YFSETQ. The CDR3 sequence is CASSLGTMNTGELFF. The CDR3 nucleotides read TGCGCCAGCAGCTTGGGGACCATGAACACCGGGGAGCTGTTTTTT. Full variable domain (missing parts from reference TRBV5-1 and TRBJ2-2): KAGVTQTPRYLIKTRGQQVTLSCSPISGHRSVSWYQQTPGQGLQFLFEYFSETQRNKGNFPGRFSGRQFSNSRSEMNVSTLELGDSALYLCASSLGTMNTGELFFGEGSRLTVL.

This chain uses TRBV18 with TRBJ2-1; 11 nucleotides align to TRBD2. The CDR3 covers 13 residues. Germline V gene data show CDR1 as KGHSH and CDR2 as LQKENI. The junction had 2 bases not matched to a gene; V was cut back by 6 bases and J by 7 bases. The CDR3 DNA is TGTGCCAGCTCCGGGACTAGCGGTAATGAGCAGTTCTTC. Protein sequence: CASSGTSGNEQFF.

This clone was observed once. The rearrangement joins TRBV18 to TRBJ2-7; D is unresolved. Germline V CDR1 and CDR2: KGHSH, LQKENI. V was clipped by 6 bases and J by 1 base, with 7 bases between them. The length of the CDR3 is 12 residues. The CDR3 DNA is TGTGCCAGCTCCGCGGAATCCTACGAGCAGTACTTC. This sequence encodes CASSAESYEQYF. Variable domain in full (rest from reference TRBV18 and TRBJ2-7): NAGVMQNPRHLVRRRGQEARLRCSPMKGHSHVYWYRQLPEEGLKFMVYLQKENIIDESGMPKERFSAEFPKEGPSILRIQQVVRGDSAAYFCASSAESYEQYFGPGTRLTVT.

The chain has TRBV6-2 or TRBV6-3 and TRBJ2-7; maybe TRBD1 (6 bases). This CDR3 contains 16 residues. Germline V CDR1 and CDR2: MNHEY, SVGEGT. V gave up 0 bases and J gave up 0 bases, with 12 bases separating them. For the CDR3, the DNA is TGTGCCAGCAGTTACTCAAGCCAGGGGACCTCCTACGAGCAGTACTTC. It encodes CASSYSSQGTSYEQYF.

This clone has just one count. This chain connects TRBV2 to TRBJ1-4; possible D gene TRBD1, 6 bases. V lost 1 base to trimming and J lost 11 bases, with 11 bases between them. The germline CDR1 and CDR2 sequences are SNHLY and FYNNEI. The CDR3 is made up of 13 amino acids. The CDR3 nucleotides read TGTGCCAGCAGTGAAGAGGCAGGGGCCAAACTGTTTTTT. As protein: CASSEEAGAKLFF.